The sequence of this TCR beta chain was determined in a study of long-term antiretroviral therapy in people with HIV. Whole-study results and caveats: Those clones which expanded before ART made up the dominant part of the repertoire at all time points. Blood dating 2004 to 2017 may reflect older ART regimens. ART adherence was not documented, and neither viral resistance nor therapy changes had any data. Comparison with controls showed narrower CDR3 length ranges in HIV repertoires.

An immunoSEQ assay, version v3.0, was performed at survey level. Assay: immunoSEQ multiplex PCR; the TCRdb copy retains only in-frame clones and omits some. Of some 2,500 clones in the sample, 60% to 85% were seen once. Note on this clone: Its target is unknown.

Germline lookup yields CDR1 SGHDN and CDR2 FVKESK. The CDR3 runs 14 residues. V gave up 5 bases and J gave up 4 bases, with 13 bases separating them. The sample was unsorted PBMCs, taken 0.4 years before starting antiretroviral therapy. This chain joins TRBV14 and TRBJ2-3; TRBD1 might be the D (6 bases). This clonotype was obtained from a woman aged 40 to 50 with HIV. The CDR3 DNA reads TGTGCCAGCAGCGCCTACAGGGTCTCAGATACGCAGTATTTT. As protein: CASSAYRVSDTQYF.